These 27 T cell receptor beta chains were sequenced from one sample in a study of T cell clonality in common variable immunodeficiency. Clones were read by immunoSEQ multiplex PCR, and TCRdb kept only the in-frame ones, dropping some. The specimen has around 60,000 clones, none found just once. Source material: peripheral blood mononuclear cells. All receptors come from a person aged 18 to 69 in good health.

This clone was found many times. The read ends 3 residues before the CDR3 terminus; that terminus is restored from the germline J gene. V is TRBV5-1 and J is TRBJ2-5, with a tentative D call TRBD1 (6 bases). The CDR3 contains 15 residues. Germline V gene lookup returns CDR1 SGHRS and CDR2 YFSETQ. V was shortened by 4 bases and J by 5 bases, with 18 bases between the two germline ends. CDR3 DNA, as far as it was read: TGCGCCAGCAGCATCACAGGGCCATCAGCCGAGACC. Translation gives CASSITGPSAET. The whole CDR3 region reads CASSITGPSAETQYF.

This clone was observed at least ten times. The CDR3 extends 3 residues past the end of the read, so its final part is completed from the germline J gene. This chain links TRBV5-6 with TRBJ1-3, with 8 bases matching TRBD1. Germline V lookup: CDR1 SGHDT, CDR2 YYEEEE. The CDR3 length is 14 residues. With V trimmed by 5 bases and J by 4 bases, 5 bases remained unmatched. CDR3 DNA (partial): TGTGCCAGCAGGCGACGGGACAGGGGAAACACC. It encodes CASRRRDRGNT. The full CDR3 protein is CASRRRDRGNTIYF.

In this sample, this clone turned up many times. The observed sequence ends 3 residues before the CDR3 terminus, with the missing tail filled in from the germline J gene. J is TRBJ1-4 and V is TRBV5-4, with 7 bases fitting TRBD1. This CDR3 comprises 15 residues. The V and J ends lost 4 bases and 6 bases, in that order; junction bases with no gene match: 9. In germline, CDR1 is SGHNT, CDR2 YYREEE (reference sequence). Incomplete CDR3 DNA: TGTGCCAGCAGCCTGGGTACAGGGGATTATGAAAAA. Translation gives CASSLGTGDYEK. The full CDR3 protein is CASSLGTGDYEKLFF. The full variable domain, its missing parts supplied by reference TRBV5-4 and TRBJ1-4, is ETGVTQSPTHLIKTRGQQVTLRCSSQSGHNTVSWYQQALGQGPQFIFQYYREEENGRGNFPPRFSGLQFPNYSSELNVNALELDDSALYLCASSLGTGDYEKLFFGSGTQLSVL.

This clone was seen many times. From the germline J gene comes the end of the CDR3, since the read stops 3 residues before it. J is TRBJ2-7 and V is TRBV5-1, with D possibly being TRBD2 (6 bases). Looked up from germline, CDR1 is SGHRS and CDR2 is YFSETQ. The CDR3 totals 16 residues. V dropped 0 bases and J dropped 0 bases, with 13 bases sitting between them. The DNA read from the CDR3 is TGCGCCAGCAGCTTGGCCCGGGGCGGGGCCTCCTACGAG. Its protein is CASSLARGGASYE. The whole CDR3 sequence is CASSLARGGASYEQYF. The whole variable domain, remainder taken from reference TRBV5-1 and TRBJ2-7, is KAGVTQTPRYLIKTRGQQVTLSCSPISGHRSVSWYQQTPGQGLQFLFEYFSETQRNKGNFPGRFSGRQFSNSRSEMNVSTLELGDSALYLCASSLARGGASYEQYFGPGTRLTVT.

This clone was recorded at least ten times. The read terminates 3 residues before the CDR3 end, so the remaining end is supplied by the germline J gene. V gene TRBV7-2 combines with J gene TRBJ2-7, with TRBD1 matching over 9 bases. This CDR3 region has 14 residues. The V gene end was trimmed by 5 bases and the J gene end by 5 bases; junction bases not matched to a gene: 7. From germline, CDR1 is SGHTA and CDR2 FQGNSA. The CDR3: CASSLNRGPHEQYF. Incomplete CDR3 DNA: TGTGCCAGCAGCCTGAACAGGGGGCCACACGAG.

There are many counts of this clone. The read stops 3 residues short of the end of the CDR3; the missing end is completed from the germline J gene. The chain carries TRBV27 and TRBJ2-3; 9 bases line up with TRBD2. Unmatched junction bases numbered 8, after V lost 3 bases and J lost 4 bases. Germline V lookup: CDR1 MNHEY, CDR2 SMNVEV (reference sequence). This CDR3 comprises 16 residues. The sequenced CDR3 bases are TGTGCCAGCAGTTTCCGGGAGCGGGAGGTCCCAGATACG. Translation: CASSFREREVPDT. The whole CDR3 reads CASSFREREVPDTQYF.

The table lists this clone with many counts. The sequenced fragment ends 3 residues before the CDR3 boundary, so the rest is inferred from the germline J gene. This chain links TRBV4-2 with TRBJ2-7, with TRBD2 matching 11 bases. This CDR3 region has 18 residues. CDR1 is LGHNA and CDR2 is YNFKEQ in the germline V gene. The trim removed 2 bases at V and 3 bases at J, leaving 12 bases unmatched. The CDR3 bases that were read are TGTGCCAGCAGCCAACTACTTTCCGGGACTAGCGGTATCTACGAG. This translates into CASSQLLSGTSGIYE. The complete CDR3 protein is CASSQLLSGTSGIYEQYF.

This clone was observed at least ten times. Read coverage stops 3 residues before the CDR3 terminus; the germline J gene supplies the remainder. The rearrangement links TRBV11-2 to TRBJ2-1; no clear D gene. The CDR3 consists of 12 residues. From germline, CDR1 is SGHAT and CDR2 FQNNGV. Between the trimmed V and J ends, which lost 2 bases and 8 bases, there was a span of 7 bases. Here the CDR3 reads CASSLILDEQFF. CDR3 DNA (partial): TGTGCCAGCAGCTTAATTCTCGATGAG.

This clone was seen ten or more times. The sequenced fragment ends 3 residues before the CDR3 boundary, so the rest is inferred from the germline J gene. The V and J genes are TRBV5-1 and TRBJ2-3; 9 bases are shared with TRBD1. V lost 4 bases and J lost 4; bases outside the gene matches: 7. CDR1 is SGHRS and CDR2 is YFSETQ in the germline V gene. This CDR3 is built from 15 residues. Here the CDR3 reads CASSPRDRAADTQYF. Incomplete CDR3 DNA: TGCGCCAGCAGCCCCCGGGACAGGGCGGCAGATACG.

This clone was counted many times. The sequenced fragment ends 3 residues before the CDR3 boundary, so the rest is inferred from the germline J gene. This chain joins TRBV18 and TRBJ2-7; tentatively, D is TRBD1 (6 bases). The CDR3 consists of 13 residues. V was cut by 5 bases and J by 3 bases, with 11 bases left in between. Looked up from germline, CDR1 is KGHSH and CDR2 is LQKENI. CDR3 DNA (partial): TGTGCCAGCTCATCAGGGGCCCTCTACGAG. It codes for CASSSGALYE. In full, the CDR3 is CASSSGALYEQYF.

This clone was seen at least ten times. The sequenced CDR3 bases are TGTGCCTGGAGTTCTATGGCGAACACCGGGGAG. It specifies CAWSSMANTGE. The entire CDR3 reads CAWSSMANTGELFF. This chain links TRBV30 with TRBJ2-2; D remains ambiguous. The read ends 3 residues early relative to the CDR3; the germline J gene fills the gap. The CDR3 is made up of 14 amino acids. The germline CDR1 and CDR2 sequences are GTSNPN and SVGIG (reference sequence). V was shortened by 2 bases and J by 0 bases, with 7 bases between the two germline ends.

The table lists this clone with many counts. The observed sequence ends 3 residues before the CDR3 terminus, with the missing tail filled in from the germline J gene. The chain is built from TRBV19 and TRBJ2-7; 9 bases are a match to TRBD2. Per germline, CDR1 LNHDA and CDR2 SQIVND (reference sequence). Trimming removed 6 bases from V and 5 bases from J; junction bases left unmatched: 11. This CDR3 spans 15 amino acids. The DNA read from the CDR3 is TGTGCCAGTAGCTCTGGGACTAGCACTTTCGACGAG. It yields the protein CASSSGTSTFDE. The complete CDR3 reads CASSSGTSTFDEQYF.

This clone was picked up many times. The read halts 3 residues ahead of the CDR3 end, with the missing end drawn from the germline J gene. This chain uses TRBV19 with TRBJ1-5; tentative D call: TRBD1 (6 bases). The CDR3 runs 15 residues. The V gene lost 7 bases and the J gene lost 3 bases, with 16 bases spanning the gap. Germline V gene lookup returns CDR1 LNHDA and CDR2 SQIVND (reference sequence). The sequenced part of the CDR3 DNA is TGTGCCAGTATTGGGAGACAGGCTCTCAATCAGCCC. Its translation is CASIGRQALNQP. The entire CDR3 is CASIGRQALNQPQHF.

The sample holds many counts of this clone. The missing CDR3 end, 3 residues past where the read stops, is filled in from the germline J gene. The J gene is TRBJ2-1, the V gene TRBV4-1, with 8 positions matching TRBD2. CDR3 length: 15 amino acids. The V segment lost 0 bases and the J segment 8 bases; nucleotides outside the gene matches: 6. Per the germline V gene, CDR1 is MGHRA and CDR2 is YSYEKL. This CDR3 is CASSQDGGGVDEQFF. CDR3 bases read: TGCGCCAGCAGCCAAGACGGGGGGGGCGTGGATGAG.

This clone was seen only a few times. CDR3 DNA (partial): TGCGCCAGCAGCTTGGGTCAGCGAGTCTACGAG. This sequence encodes CASSLGQRVYE. The complete CDR3 protein is CASSLGQRVYEQYF. The chain has TRBV5-1 and TRBJ2-7, with no clear D. The CDR3 extends 3 residues past the end of the read, so its final part is completed from the germline J gene. The V gene's germline CDR1 is SGHRS and CDR2 YFSETQ. The CDR3 runs 14 residues. V lost 0 bases, J lost 3 bases, and 10 bases lay in between. Full variable domain (remainder filled in from reference TRBV5-1 and TRBJ2-7): KAGVTQTPRYLIKTRGQQVTLSCSPISGHRSVSWYQQTPGQGLQFLFEYFSETQRNKGNFPGRFSGRQFSNSRSEMNVSTLELGDSALYLCASSLGQRVYEQYFGPGTRLTVT.

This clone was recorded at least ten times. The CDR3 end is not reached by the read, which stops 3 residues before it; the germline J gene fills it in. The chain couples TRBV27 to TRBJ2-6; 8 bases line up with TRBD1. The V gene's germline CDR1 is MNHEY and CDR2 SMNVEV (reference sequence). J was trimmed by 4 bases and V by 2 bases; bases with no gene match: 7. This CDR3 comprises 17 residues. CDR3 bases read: TGTGCCAGCAGTTTACTGGACAGGGCCCGCGGGGCCAACGTC. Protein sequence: CASSLLDRARGANV. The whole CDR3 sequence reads CASSLLDRARGANVLTF.

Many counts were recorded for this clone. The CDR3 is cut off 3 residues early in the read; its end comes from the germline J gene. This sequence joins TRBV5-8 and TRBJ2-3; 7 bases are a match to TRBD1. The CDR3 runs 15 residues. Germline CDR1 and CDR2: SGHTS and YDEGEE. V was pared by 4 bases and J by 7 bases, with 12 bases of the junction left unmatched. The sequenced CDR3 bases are TGTGCCAGCAGCCTCCGTGAAGGGGGCTGGAATACG. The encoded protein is CASSLREGGWNT. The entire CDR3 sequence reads CASSLREGGWNTQYF.

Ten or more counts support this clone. The sequenced CDR3 bases are TGTGCCAGCAGTGCGGACAGGGGATATGGAGGC. Protein sequence: CASSADRGYGG. Given in full, the CDR3 is CASSADRGYGGYTF. The V call is TRBV2, the J call TRBJ1-2; 9 bases align to TRBD1. The sequenced fragment ends 3 residues before the CDR3 boundary, so the rest is inferred from the germline J gene. The V gene's germline CDR1 is SNHLY and CDR2 FYNNEI. The CDR3 is 14 residues long. Drawing the rest from reference TRBV2 and TRBJ1-2, the complete variable domain is EPEVTQTPSHQVTQMGQEVILRCVPISNHLYFYWYRQILGQKVEFLVSFYNNEISEKSEIFDDQFSVERPDGSNFTLKIRSTKLEDSAMYFCASSADRGYGGYTFGSGTRLTVV.

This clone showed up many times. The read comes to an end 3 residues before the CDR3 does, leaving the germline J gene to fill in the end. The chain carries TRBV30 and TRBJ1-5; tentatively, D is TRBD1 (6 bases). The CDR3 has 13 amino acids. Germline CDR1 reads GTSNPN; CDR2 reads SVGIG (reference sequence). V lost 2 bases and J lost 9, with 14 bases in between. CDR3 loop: CAWSRGTELPQHF. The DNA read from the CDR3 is TGTGCCTGGAGTAGGGGGACGGAATTGCCC.

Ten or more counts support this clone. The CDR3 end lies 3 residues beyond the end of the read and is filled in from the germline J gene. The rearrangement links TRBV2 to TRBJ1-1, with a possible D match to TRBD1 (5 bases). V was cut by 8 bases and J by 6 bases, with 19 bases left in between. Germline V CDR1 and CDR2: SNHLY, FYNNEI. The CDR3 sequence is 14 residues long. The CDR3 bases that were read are TGTGCCAGCGCGGCGGGGGGATGGGTGGCTGAA. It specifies CASAAGGWVAE. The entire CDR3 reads CASAAGGWVAEAFF.

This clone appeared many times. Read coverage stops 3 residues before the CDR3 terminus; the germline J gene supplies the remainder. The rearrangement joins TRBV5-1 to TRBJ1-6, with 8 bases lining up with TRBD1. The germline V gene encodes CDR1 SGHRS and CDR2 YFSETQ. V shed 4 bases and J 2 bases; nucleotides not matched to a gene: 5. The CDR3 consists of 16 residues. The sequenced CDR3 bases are TGCGCCAGCAGCCCCTCGGGACAGGCCTATAATTCACCC. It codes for CASSPSGQAYNSP. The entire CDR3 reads CASSPSGQAYNSPLHF.

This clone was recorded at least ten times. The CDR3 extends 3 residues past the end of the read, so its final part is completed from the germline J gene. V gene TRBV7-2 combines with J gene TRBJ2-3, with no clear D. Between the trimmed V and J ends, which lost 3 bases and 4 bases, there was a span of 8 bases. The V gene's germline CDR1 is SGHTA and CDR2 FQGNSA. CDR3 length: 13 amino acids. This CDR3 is CASSFGNPDTQYF. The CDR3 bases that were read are TGTGCCAGCAGCTTTGGCAATCCAGATACG.

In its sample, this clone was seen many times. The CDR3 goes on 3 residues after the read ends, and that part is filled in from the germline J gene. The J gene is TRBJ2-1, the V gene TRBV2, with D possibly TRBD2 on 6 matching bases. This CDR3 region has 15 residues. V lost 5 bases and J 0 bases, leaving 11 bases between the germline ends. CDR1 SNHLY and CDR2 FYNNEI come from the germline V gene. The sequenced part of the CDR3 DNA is TGTGCCAGCAGTCGTAGCGGAAGCTCCTACAATGAG. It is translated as CASSRSGSSYNE. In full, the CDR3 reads CASSRSGSSYNEQFF. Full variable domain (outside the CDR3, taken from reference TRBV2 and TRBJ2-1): EPEVTQTPSHQVTQMGQEVILRCVPISNHLYFYWYRQILGQKVEFLVSFYNNEISEKSEIFDDQFSVERPDGSNFTLKIRSTKLEDSAMYFCASSRSGSSYNEQFFGPGTRLTVL.

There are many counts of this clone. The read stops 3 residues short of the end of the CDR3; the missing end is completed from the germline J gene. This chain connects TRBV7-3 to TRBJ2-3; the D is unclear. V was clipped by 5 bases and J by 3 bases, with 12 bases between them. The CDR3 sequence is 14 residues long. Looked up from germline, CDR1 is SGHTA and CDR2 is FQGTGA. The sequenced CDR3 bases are TGTGCCAGCAGCCAAAGAACACCGACAGATACG. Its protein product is CASSQRTPTDT. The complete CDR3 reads CASSQRTPTDTQYF.

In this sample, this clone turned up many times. The CDR3 bases that were read are TGTGCCAGCGGCGCGGTCGTGGAACACTCCTACGAG. Residues: CASGAVVEHSYE. From start to end, the CDR3 is CASGAVVEHSYEQYF. The V and J genes are TRBV2 and TRBJ2-7; D ambiguous. The DNA ends 3 residues before the CDR3 does, and the rest of the CDR3 is filled in from the germline J gene. CDR3 length equals 15 residues. V was cut by 8 bases and J by 0 bases, with 17 bases left in between. Germline V gene sequence: CDR1 SNHLY, CDR2 FYNNEI. Based on the CDR3 plus reference TRBV2 and TRBJ2-7, the full variable domain is EPEVTQTPSHQVTQMGQEVILRCVPISNHLYFYWYRQILGQKVEFLVSFYNNEISEKSEIFDDQFSVERPDGSNFTLKIRSTKLEDSAMYFCASGAVVEHSYEQYFGPGTRLTVT.

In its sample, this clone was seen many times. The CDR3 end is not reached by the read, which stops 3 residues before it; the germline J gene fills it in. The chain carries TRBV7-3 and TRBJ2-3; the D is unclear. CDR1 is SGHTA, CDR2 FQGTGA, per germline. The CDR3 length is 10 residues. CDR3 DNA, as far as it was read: TGTGCCAGCAGCCCCCGGGCG. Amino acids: CASSPRA. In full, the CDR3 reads CASSPRAQYF.

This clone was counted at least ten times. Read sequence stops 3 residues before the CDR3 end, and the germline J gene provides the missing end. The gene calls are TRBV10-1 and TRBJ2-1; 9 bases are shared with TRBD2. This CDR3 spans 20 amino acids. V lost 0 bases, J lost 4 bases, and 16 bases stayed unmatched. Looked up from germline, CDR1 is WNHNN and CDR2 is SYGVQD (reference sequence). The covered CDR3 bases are TGCGCCAGCAGTGAGTCGAACAGGGCAAGCGGGGGGTCCCTATACAATGAG. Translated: CASSESNRASGGSLYNE. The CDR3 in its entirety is CASSESNRASGGSLYNEQFF.